The T cell receptor beta chain described here comes from a study of blood T cell repertoires in COVID-19. Per the original methods: Amplification with reference gene primers provided the estimates of nucleated cell counts. The table came from immunoSEQ multiplex PCR; TCRdb's copy has only in-frame clones and leaves some out. V, J and clone size were drawn from that table, and D and trimming were deduced from the DNA. The sample contains 450,000 or so clones, approximately 90% of which appear only once. Per germline, CDR1 SGHRS and CDR2 YFSETQ. The CDR3 length is 17 residues. J was trimmed by 6 bases and V by 0 bases; bases with no gene match: 4.

The gene calls are TRBV5-1 and TRBJ2-1; 15 bases align to TRBD2. The receptor's source is a man between 18 and 29 years old with COVID-19, enrolled during active disease. The sequenced sample consisted of peripheral blood. This chain's CDR3 is CASSLAPGLAGGNEQFF. The DNA of the CDR3 is TGCGCCAGCAGCTTGGCGCCGGGACTAGCGGGAGGCAATGAGCAGTTCTTC.